The 19 T cell receptor beta chains listed next were all sequenced from one sample in a study of cytomegalovirus exposure and HLA in healthy donors. Both 60 Vbeta primers and 13 Jbeta primers went into the PCR. The protocol was immunoSEQ multiplex PCR, while the TCRdb copy is restricted to in-frame clones and leaves out a portion. The data contain fewer than 100,000 clones, approximately 81% of them seen just once; the ten biggest clones take up roughly 4.3%. Sequencing was carried out using PBMCs. Every receptor here comes from a woman aged 40 to 50 in good health and CMV-seropositive.

The J gene is TRBJ1-2, the V gene TRBV6-6; 12 positions match TRBD1. The CDR3 extends over 16 amino acids. V shed 2 bases, J shed 3 bases, and the junction held 4 bases outside the gene matches. Germline V gene sequence: CDR1 MNHNY, CDR2 SVGAGI (reference sequence). The CDR3 region is CASSYAGTGGDYGYTF. The DNA for the CDR3 is TGTGCCAGCAGTTACGCGGGGACAGGGGGCGACTATGGCTACACCTTC.

This chain uses TRBV19 with TRBJ1-5, with 12 bases matching TRBD1. V lost 4 bases to trimming and J lost 2 bases; unmatched junction nucleotides: 15. CDR1 LNHDA and CDR2 SQIVND come from the germline V gene (reference sequence). There are 20 residues in the CDR3. The CDR3 here is CASSTTGTGGASFGNQPQHF. The CDR3 coding sequence is TGTGCCAGTAGTACCACCGGGACAGGGGGCGCGTCGTTTGGCAATCAGCCCCAGCATTTT.

The chain employs TRBV7-2 and TRBJ2-3; 10 bases map to TRBD2. The junction had 8 bases not matched to a gene; V was cut back by 6 bases and J by 5 bases. The CDR3 runs to 15 residues. The germline gives CDR1 SGHTA, CDR2 FQGNSA. The CDR3 loop is CASRNTGLAEDTQYF. The CDR3 bases are TGTGCCAGCAGGAATACCGGACTAGCGGAAGATACGCAGTATTTT. The full variable domain, its missing parts supplied by reference TRBV7-2 and TRBJ2-3, is GAGVSQSPSNKVTEKGKDVELRCDPISGHTALYWYRQSLGQGLEFLIYFQGNSAPDKSGLPSDRFSAERTGGSVSTLTIQRTQQEDSAVYLCASRNTGLAEDTQYFGPGTRLTVL.

The chain couples TRBV28 to TRBJ2-7; 9 bases match TRBD1. Per germline, CDR1 MDHEN and CDR2 SYDVKM. The CDR3 has 16 amino acids. V dropped 1 base and J dropped 3; count of bases not matched to a gene: 7. The CDR3 reads CASSLFFRQGVYEQYF. As DNA, the CDR3 is TGTGCCAGCAGTTTATTTTTTAGACAGGGGGTCTACGAGCAGTACTTC.

The chain is built from TRBV27 and TRBJ2-5; no reliable D call. The length of the CDR3 is 13 residues. The V end was cut by 2 bases, the J end by 3 bases, with 7 bases between. The germline V gene has CDR1 MNHEY and CDR2 SMNVEV (reference sequence). The CDR3: CASSLTPEETQYF. In DNA form, the CDR3 reads TGTGCCAGCAGTTTAACACCAGAAGAGACCCAGTACTTC.

The chain employs TRBV28 and TRBJ2-7; TRBD1 matches 9 bases. The germline gives CDR1 MDHEN, CDR2 SYDVKM. CDR3 length equals 15 residues. With 4 bases clipped from V and 2 bases from J, the junction kept 6 bases outside the gene matches. In DNA, the CDR3 is TGTGCCAGCAGTTCTCCCGGGACAGGGCCCTACGAGCAGTACTTC. Translated, it gives CASSSPGTGPYEQYF.

In its sample, this clone was seen once. The rearrangement uses TRBV2 and TRBJ2-1; 12 positions agree with TRBD2. This CDR3 is 15 amino acids long. V lost 6 bases to trimming and J lost 7 bases; unmatched junction nucleotides: 7. Germline lookup yields CDR1 SNHLY and CDR2 FYNNEI. The CDR3 DNA follows: TGTGCCAGCAGCCGACTAGCGGGAGAGGGTAATGAGCAGTTCTTC. Protein product: CASSRLAGEGNEQFF.

The CDR3 region is CASSDGPTGGNQPQHF. CDR3 coding DNA: TGTGCCAGCAGTGACGGCCCGACAGGGGGCAATCAGCCCCAGCATTTT. The chain carries TRBV2 and TRBJ1-5; 8 positions agree with TRBD1. Trimming removed 3 bases from V and 2 bases from J; junction bases left unmatched: 6. Germline V CDR1 and CDR2: SNHLY, FYNNEI. The length of the CDR3 is 16 residues.

The chain carries TRBV11-3 and TRBJ2-5; TRBD1 is a possible D gene (6 bases). CDR1 is SGHNT, CDR2 YENEEA, per germline. Trimming removed 1 base at V and 3 bases at J, with 12 bases between. The CDR3 has 15 residues. The CDR3 sequence is CASSLGTVVEETQYF. The CDR3 bases are TGTGCCAGCAGCTTAGGGACAGTAGTAGAAGAGACCCAGTACTTC.

This clone occurred a few times. V is TRBV9 and J is TRBJ2-7; possibly TRBD1 for D (6 bases). CDR1 is SGDLS, CDR2 YYNGEE, per germline. The CDR3 is made up of 14 amino acids. Trimming took off 0 bases at V and 2 bases at J, with 9 bases between the two ends. The CDR3: CASSVGGTTYEQYF. The CDR3 DNA reads as TGTGCCAGCAGCGTAGGTGGGACAACCTACGAGCAGTACTTC.

The chain uses TRBV30 and TRBJ2-7; 7 nucleotides align to TRBD1. In germline, CDR1 is GTSNPN, CDR2 SVGIG (reference sequence). The CDR3 is made up of 15 amino acids. J was trimmed by 2 bases and V by 1 base; bases with no gene match: 8. CDR3 sequence (DNA): TGTGCCTGGAGTGACGTGGGACAGAGACCCTACGAGCAGTACTTC. Translating gives CAWSDVGQRPYEQYF.

The chain recombines TRBV27 with TRBJ2-1, with 10 bases identical to TRBD2. Losses at the gene ends were 5 bases for V and 6 bases for J; bases not matched to a gene: 7. Germline V gene data show CDR1 as MNHEY and CDR2 as SMNVEV (reference sequence). The CDR3 extends over 15 amino acids. The CDR3 loop is CASSPIAGGSNEQFF. The CDR3 nucleotides are TGTGCCAGCAGTCCTATAGCGGGAGGTTCCAATGAGCAGTTCTTC.

The CDR3 sequence: CASYDRERNTEAFF. CDR3 DNA: TGTGCCAGCTACGACAGGGAACGTAACACTGAAGCTTTCTTT. The chain is built from TRBV19 and TRBJ1-1, with 7 nucleotides matching TRBD1. The length of the CDR3 is 14 residues. From germline, CDR1 is LNHDA and CDR2 SQIVND (reference sequence). The junction had 9 bases not matched to a gene; V was cut back by 9 bases and J by 2 bases.

The rearrangement links TRBV13 to TRBJ2-5; maybe TRBD2 (5 bases). The end of the DNA is better explained by TRBJ2-7, so the J call may be wrong. The CDR3 is 15 residues long. The germline CDR1 and CDR2 sequences are PRHDT and FYEKMQ (reference sequence). CDR3 residues: CASSFSGGRSYEQYF. For the CDR3, the DNA is TGTGCCAGCAGCTTTAGTGGCGGGCGGTCCTACGAGCAGTACTTC.

V and J are TRBV15 and TRBJ2-2, with 11 nucleotides matching TRBD1. CDR3 length: 15 amino acids. The germline V gene encodes CDR1 LNHNV and CDR2 YYDKDF (reference sequence). V was clipped by 5 bases and J by 7 bases; unmatched bases: 6. CDR3 sequence: CATSLGQGAFGELFF. The DNA for the CDR3 is TGTGCCACCAGCCTAGGACAGGGGGCGTTCGGGGAGCTGTTTTTT.

This rearrangement joins TRBV7-9 to TRBJ2-1; 16 bases are a match to TRBD2. Germline loops: CDR1 SEHNR, CDR2 FQNEAQ (reference sequence). The J segment lost 8 bases and the V segment lost 6 bases, leaving 4 bases of the junction unmatched. This CDR3 region has 15 residues. For the CDR3, the DNA is TGTGCCAGCAGTTCAGGGACTAGCGGGAGGGATGAGCAGTTCTTC. Translated, it gives CASSSGTSGRDEQFF.

The rearrangement links TRBV28 to TRBJ2-5; the match to TRBD1 covers 8 bases. V shed 5 bases and J 5 bases; nucleotides not matched to a gene: 4. The CDR3 extends over 13 amino acids. Germline assignment: CDR1 MDHEN and CDR2 SYDVKM. The CDR3 region is CASSAGGRETQYF. The CDR3 nucleotides read TGTGCCAGCAGTGCAGGGGGCAGGGAGACCCAGTACTTC.

The J gene is TRBJ2-7, the V gene TRBV6-1; 7 bases fit TRBD1. The CDR3 length is 14 residues. V gave up 7 bases and J gave up 5 bases; unmatched junction bases: 11. Germline CDR1 reads MNHNS; CDR2 reads SASEGT. CDR3 sequence: CASTQRGPPDEQYF. The CDR3 DNA is TGTGCCAGCACCCAAAGGGGGCCCCCCGACGAGCAGTACTTC.

The chain links TRBV28 to TRBJ1-5; the D is unclear. The V end was cut by 2 bases, the J end by 2 bases, with 10 bases between. The germline V gene has CDR1 MDHEN and CDR2 SYDVKM. CDR3 length equals 15 residues. The CDR3 loop reads CASSLTGWGNQPQHF. The DNA of the CDR3 is TGTGCCAGCAGTTTAACGGGATGGGGCAATCAGCCCCAGCATTTT.